This paragraph covers one T cell receptor beta chain sequence. The antigen is undetermined. Libraries were prepared by immunoSEQ multiplex PCR; TCRdb keeps only in-frame clonotypes and omits some of them. The data show about 26,000 clones, with around 64% seen just once and 10% to 15% held by the top ten. The germline V gene encodes CDR1 SGHNT and CDR2 YENEEA. CDR3 length equals 14 residues. Trimming left V 3 bases short and J 7 bases short, with 10 bases between. The sample originates from a study of PD-1 blockade in classical Hodgkin lymphoma. Study-level results: By C4D1, diversity of CD4+ TCRs had risen significantly, whereas that of CD8+ TCRs had not. Relative to healthy donors, newly diagnosed patients reportedly had lower baseline TCR diversity, which was reported as lower still in relapsed/refractory patients. Exclusion covered patients beginning nivolumab under 1 year post-ASCT.

All the patients suffered relapse after autologous stem cell transplantation, and brentuximab vedotin exposure differed. Each best response was a complete response, a partial response or progressive disease. The sequences come from peripheral blood mononuclear cells (PBMCs), collected before the second cycle of nivolumab. The chain carries TRBV11-3 and TRBJ1-6; possible D gene TRBD1, 5 bases. The sequence was obtained from a human donor with classical Hodgkin lymphoma. CDR3 sequence (DNA): TGTGCCAGCAGCTTGGACGGGGGGAATTCACCCCTCCACTTT. This encodes CASSLDGGNSPLHF.